These 19 T cell receptor beta chains share one sample of origin, sequenced in a study of OX40 agonist ivuxolimab in advanced cancers. The method was immunoSEQ multiplex PCR; TCRdb's version includes in-frame clones alone and lacks a portion of them. The sample consists of tens of thousands of clones, around four fifths of them appearing once. This material consisted of CD4+ or CD8+ T cells sorted from blood, taken in a trial of the OX40 agonist ivuxolimab. The source of these receptors is an adult with an advanced solid tumor such as melanoma, head and neck, liver or kidney cancer.

The chain carries TRBV5-4 and TRBJ1-1; D possibly corresponds to TRBD1 (5 bases). V lost 4 bases to trimming and J lost 2 bases, with 15 bases between them. Germline CDR1 SGHNT, CDR2 YYREEE (reference sequence). CDR3 length equals 15 residues. CDR3 DNA: TGTGCCAGCAGCAGGGGTCGCCGGGACAACACTGAAGCTTTCTTT. Amino acid sequence: CASSRGRRDNTEAFF.

The rearrangement uses TRBV6-1 and TRBJ1-5; 10 bases fit TRBD1. Germline assignment: CDR1 MNHNS and CDR2 SASEGT. V was clipped by 6 bases and J by 5 bases; unmatched bases: 4. This CDR3 comprises 14 residues. CDR3 amino acids: CASRDRGPDQPQHF. The CDR3 DNA reads as TGTGCCAGCAGAGACAGGGGGCCAGATCAGCCCCAGCATTTT.

The V and J genes are TRBV4-2 and TRBJ1-2; no clear D. V lost 1 base and J lost 0, with 9 bases in between. The V gene's germline CDR1 is LGHNA and CDR2 YNFKEQ. The CDR3 totals 15 residues. CDR3: CASSQVWDPNYGYTF. CDR3 coding DNA: TGTGCCAGCAGCCAAGTATGGGATCCTAACTATGGCTACACCTTC.

The rearrangement uses TRBV4-3 and TRBJ1-5; D unclear. CDR3 length equals 13 residues. Germline lookup yields CDR1 LGHNA and CDR2 YSLEER. Between the trimmed V and J ends, which lost 5 bases and 5 bases, there was a span of 10 bases. The CDR3 DNA reads TGCGCCAGCAGCTACCGTCGGGATCAGCCCCAGCATTTT. It translates to CASSYRRDQPQHF.

This clone has just one count. The V and J genes are TRBV5-1 and TRBJ2-5; D might be TRBD2 (5 bases). Trimming stripped 3 bases from V and 3 bases from J, with 12 bases between. CDR3 size: 14 residues. Germline values: CDR1 SGHRS, CDR2 YFSETQ. The DNA for the CDR3 is TGCGCCAGCAGCTCGTCAGTCGGGAAAGAGACCCAGTACTTC. Amino acid sequence: CASSSSVGKETQYF.

This clone appeared once. The V gene is TRBV5-1, the J gene TRBJ1-2; D ambiguous. Germline lookup yields CDR1 SGHRS and CDR2 YFSETQ. Trimming removed 0 bases at V and 4 bases at J, with 10 bases between. This CDR3 has 14 amino acids. The CDR3 reads CASSLGLTSYGYTF. CDR3 coding DNA: TGCGCCAGCAGCTTGGGTCTAACAAGCTATGGCTACACCTTC.

The chain recombines TRBV10-1 with TRBJ2-3; TRBD1 is a possible D gene (6 bases). The CDR3 spans 13 residues. V lost 10 bases and J 1 base, leaving 12 bases between the germline ends. CDR1 and CDR2 from the germline V gene are WNHNN and SYGVQD (reference sequence). CDR3 loop: CAISGAGTDTQYF. As DNA, the CDR3 is TGCGCCATCTCAGGGGCGGGCACAGATACGCAGTATTTT.

The chain uses TRBV13 and TRBJ2-3, with a weak D call TRBD1 (5 bases). Trimming left V 5 bases short and J 4 bases short, with 10 bases between. The germline V gene encodes CDR1 PRHDT and CDR2 FYEKMQ (reference sequence). There are 13 residues in the CDR3. The CDR3 sequence is CASSLRQPDTQYF. The CDR3 bases are TGTGCCAGCAGCCTAAGACAGCCAGATACGCAGTATTTT.

This chain connects TRBV9 to TRBJ2-7; D is unclear. V lost 5 bases and J lost 6, with 15 bases in between. CDR1 is SGDLS, CDR2 YYNGEE, per germline. The CDR3 covers 13 residues. For the CDR3, the DNA is TGTGCCAGCAGTGATTCCGGGCTCGGCGAGCAGTACTTC. It encodes CASSDSGLGEQYF. The variable domain in full, with the rest retrieved from reference TRBV9 and TRBJ2-7, is DSGVTQTPKHLITATGQRVTLRCSPRSGDLSVYWYQQSLDQGLQFLIQYYNGEERAKGNILERFSAQQFPDLHSELNLSSLELGDSALYFCASSDSGLGEQYFGPGTRLTVT.

A single count supports this clone. This chain connects TRBV18 to TRBJ2-7, with 9 bases matching TRBD2. The CDR3 totals 15 residues. J gave up 2 bases and V 0 bases, and 2 bases lay outside the gene matches. CDR1 is KGHSH and CDR2 is LQKENI in the germline V gene. For the CDR3, the DNA is TGTGCCAGCTCACCACCACTAGCGGGCGCCTACGAGCAGTACTTC. This sequence encodes CASSPPLAGAYEQYF.

This clone has only a few counts. The chain carries TRBV29-1 and TRBJ1-2; 8 nucleotides align to TRBD1. Unmatched junction bases numbered 3, after V lost 7 bases and J lost 8 bases. Per germline, CDR1 SQVTM and CDR2 ANQGSEA. This CDR3 has 10 residues. The CDR3: CSAGGGGYTF. The CDR3 bases are TGCAGCGCAGGGGGCGGAGGCTACACCTTC.

This sequence joins TRBV30 and TRBJ2-7, with D unresolved. The germline gives CDR1 GTSNPN, CDR2 SVGIG (reference sequence). The CDR3 sequence is 12 residues long. V dropped 1 base and J dropped 4 bases, with 8 bases sitting between them. This chain's CDR3 is CAWSARLYEQYF. The CDR3 DNA reads TGTGCCTGGAGTGCCCGGCTATACGAGCAGTACTTC. The full variable domain, its missing parts supplied by reference TRBV30 and TRBJ2-7, is SQTIHQWPATLVQPVGSPLSLECTVEGTSNPNLYWYRQAAGRGLQLLFYSVGIGQISSEVPQNLSASRPQDRQFILSSKKLLLSDSGFYLCAWSARLYEQYFGPGTRLTVT.

In its sample, this clone was seen a few times. This rearrangement joins TRBV9 to TRBJ2-5, with D perhaps TRBD2 (6 bases). The CDR3 is 14 amino acids. CDR1 is SGDLS, CDR2 YYNGEE, per germline. Trimming shortened V by 2 bases and J by 2 bases, and 10 bases separated the two germline ends. CDR3 in DNA: TGTGCCAGCAGCGTGGGGGACTTTCAAGAGACCCAGTACTTC. This gives the protein CASSVGDFQETQYF.

The chain recombines TRBV7-8 with TRBJ1-5; D not certain. The CDR3 is 14 residues long. The V and J ends lost 5 bases and 5 bases respectively, with 13 bases between them. Germline V gene data show CDR1 as SGHVS and CDR2 as FQNEAQ. CDR3: CASSPLESDQPQHF. CDR3 in DNA: TGTGCCAGCAGCCCGTTGGAATCAGATCAGCCCCAGCATTTT.

Regarding this clone: A junction end diverges from the germline sequence, so it may reflect a read error. V and J are TRBV18 and TRBJ1-2; the D is unclear. Germline lookup yields CDR1 KGHSH and CDR2 LQKENI. The CDR3 is 14 residues long. CDR3 nucleotides: TGTGCCAGCTCACCCGACGCAGATTCATATGACTACACCTTC. It codes for CASSPDADSYDYTF.

This clone was detected a few times. J is TRBJ1-5 and V is TRBV27; D gene uncertain. Germline CDR1 reads MNHEY; CDR2 reads SMNVEV (reference sequence). The V gene lost 0 bases and the J gene lost 6 bases, with 12 bases spanning the gap. The CDR3 loop spans 15 amino acids. The CDR3 DNA sequence: TGTGCCAGCAGTTTATCGTCCAGGCGGGGTCAGCCCCAGCATTTT. It specifies CASSLSSRRGQPQHF.

This clone is a singleton in its sample. V and J are TRBV5-4 and TRBJ1-2; 12 bases agree with TRBD1. Germline V gene lookup returns CDR1 SGHNT and CDR2 YYREEE (reference sequence). V shed 5 bases, J shed 8 bases, and the junction held 10 bases outside the gene matches. The CDR3 totals 15 residues. The CDR3 region has the DNA TGTGCCAGCAGATCACCGGGACAGGGGGCGAGGGGCTACACCTTC. Its protein is CASRSPGQGARGYTF.

This clone has just one count. The rearrangement joins TRBV5-1 to TRBJ2-5, with 13 positions matching TRBD2. Germline loops: CDR1 SGHRS, CDR2 YFSETQ. The V gene end was trimmed by 2 bases and the J gene end by 5 bases; junction bases not matched to a gene: 9. The CDR3 is 17 amino acids. The CDR3 loop reads CASSFGRLAGGEETQYF. CDR3 nucleotides: TGCGCCAGCAGCTTCGGAAGACTAGCGGGGGGCGAGGAGACCCAGTACTTC.

The CDR3 coding sequence is TGTGCCAGCAGTGTTCGGACTAGCGGGGGGGCTGAGACCCAGTACTTC. This sequence encodes CASSVRTSGGAETQYF. The genes are TRBV2 and TRBJ2-5; 15 nucleotides match TRBD2. The CDR3 length is 16 residues. CDR1 and CDR2 (germline): SNHLY, FYNNEI. The V segment lost 4 bases and the J segment 5 bases; nucleotides outside the gene matches: 5. Full variable domain (outside the CDR3, taken from reference TRBV2 and TRBJ2-5): EPEVTQTPSHQVTQMGQEVILRCVPISNHLYFYWYRQILGQKVEFLVSFYNNEISEKSEIFDDQFSVERPDGSNFTLKIRSTKLEDSAMYFCASSVRTSGGAETQYFGPGTRLLVL.